Listed below are T cell receptor beta chains from one sample, sequenced in a study of blood T cell repertoires in COVID-19. Using immunoSEQ multiplex PCR, the repertoire was profiled, and TCRdb retains in-frame clones only, with some absent. Of approximately 130,000 clones in the sample, roughly nine tenths were seen once. The specimen was peripheral blood. Receptors originate from a man in his 70s with active or convalescent COVID-19. CDR3s include the opening cysteine and the closing phenylalanine or tryptophan. D genes are given only for firm matches. Some rows have no size entry. The others give once, few or many, or a class for an expanded clone.

TGTGCCAGCAGCTTGAGTGGTCCAGGGCCGGTCACAGATACGCAGTATTTT | CASSLSGPGPVTDTQYF | NA | TRBV5-5 | NA | TRBJ2-3
TGTGCCCCTCTAGCCCAGTACTTC | CAPLAQYF | NA | TRBV21-1 | NA | TRBJ2-5
TGTGCCAGCAGCTTAATGGCCCCCGATATAGGGACAGCTTCCTACGAGCAGTACTTC | CASSLMAPDIGTASYEQYF | TRBD1 | TRBV13 | NA | TRBJ2-7
TGTGCCAGCAGTTTAGACGGCCAGGTTAATGAAAAACTGTTTTTT | CASSLDGQVNEKLFF | NA | TRBV28 | NA | TRBJ1-4
TGTGCCAGCAGGCTAGACAGGGACGAGCAGTACTTC | CASRLDRDEQYF | TRBD1 | TRBV5-8 | NA | TRBJ2-7
TGTGCCAGCAGTCTAACCGGGACTAGCGGGAGGTTCGTACACACCGGGGAGCTGTTTTTT | CASSLTGTSGRFVHTGELFF | TRBD2 | TRBV2 | few | TRBJ2-2
TGCGCCAGCACCGGACTAGCGGGAGATACCGGGGAGCTGTTTTTT | CASTGLAGDTGELFF | TRBD2 | TRBV5-1 | NA | TRBJ2-2
TGTGCCAGCAGCGGGGCAGGGGGCTCTCTCCACAATGAGCAGTTCTTC | CASSGAGGSLHNEQFF | TRBD1 | TRBV9 | NA | TRBJ2-1
TGTGCCAGCAGTGATATGACTAGCCGGCAGTTCTTC | CASSDMTSRQFF | TRBD2 | TRBV2 | NA | TRBJ2-1
TGTGCCAGCAGCTTGGGACAGGGGATCGGGACAGATACGCAGTATTTT | CASSLGQGIGTDTQYF | TRBD1 | TRBV5-4 | NA | TRBJ2-3
TGTGCCAGCTCACCAGTGGCAGGGGGGAACACTGAAGCTTTCTTT | CASSPVAGGNTEAFF | TRBD1 | TRBV18 | NA | TRBJ1-1
TGCAGCGTTGGACTAGAGTGGGAGACCCAGTACTTC | CSVGLEWETQYF | NA | TRBV29-1 | NA | TRBJ2-5